Listed here is a single TCR beta chain. Its target is not known. The data were obtained in a study of blood T cells in healthy people across ages. Alongside a J-beta primer mix, a sample-barcoded 5' primer served in a second PCR lasting about 7 to 11 cycles. TCRdb processed the 5' RACE reads anew with MiXCR; each CDR3 protein has one entry. The repertoire holds 700,000 to 800,000 distinct CDR3 sequences, roughly 47% seen once, with around 20% in the top ten. V shed 0 bases, J shed 6 bases, and the junction held 6 bases outside the gene matches. Germline V gene data show CDR1 as DFQATT and CDR2 as SNEGSKA (reference sequence). The CDR3 sequence is 14 residues long. Study-wide results and limits: Age brought a roughly linear fall in TCR beta diversity measured per million T cells. Unsorted PBMC material precluded a definitive naive versus antigen-experienced comparison. Donors of long life had a larger count of naive CD4+ cells and greater diversity than aged donors.

Sequencing used blood. The rearrangement joins TRBV20-1 to TRBJ2-7; TRBD1 aligns across 9 bases. The clonotype originates from a woman aged 55 to 70 in good health. The CDR3 DNA sequence: TGCAGTGCTAGAGATCACAGGGGGCTGAGCGAGCAGTACTTC. Amino acid sequence: CSARDHRGLSEQYF.